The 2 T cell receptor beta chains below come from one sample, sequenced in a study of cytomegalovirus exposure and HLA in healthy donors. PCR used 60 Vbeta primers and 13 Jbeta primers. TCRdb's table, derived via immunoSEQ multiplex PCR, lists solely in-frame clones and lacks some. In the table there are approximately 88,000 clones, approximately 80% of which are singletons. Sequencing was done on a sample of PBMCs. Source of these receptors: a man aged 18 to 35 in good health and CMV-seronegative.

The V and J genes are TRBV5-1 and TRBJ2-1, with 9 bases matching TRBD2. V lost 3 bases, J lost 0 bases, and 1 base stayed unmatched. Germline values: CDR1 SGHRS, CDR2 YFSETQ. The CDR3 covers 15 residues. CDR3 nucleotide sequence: TGCGCCAGCAGCTATAGCGGGGGCTCCTACAATGAGCAGTTCTTC. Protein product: CASSYSGGSYNEQFF.

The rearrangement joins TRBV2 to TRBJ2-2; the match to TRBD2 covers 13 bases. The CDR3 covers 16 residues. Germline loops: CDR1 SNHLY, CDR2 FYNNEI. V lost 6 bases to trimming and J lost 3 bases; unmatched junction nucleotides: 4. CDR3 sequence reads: CASRAGTSGDTGELFF. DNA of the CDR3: TGTGCCAGCAGGGCCGGGACTAGCGGGGACACCGGGGAGCTGTTTTTT.